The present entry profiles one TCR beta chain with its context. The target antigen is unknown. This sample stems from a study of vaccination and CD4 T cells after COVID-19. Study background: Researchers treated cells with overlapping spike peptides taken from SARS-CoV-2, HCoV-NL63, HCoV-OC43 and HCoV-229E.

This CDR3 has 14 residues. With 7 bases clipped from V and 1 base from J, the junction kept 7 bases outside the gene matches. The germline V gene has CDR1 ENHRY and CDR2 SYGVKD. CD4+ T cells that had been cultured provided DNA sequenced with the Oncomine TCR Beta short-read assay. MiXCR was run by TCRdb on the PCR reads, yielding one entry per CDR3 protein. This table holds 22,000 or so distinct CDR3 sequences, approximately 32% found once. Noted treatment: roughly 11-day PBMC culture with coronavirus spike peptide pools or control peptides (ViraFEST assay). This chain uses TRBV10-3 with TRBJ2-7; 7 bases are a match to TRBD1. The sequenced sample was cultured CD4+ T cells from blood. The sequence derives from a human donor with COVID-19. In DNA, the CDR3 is TGTGCCATCACTAGGGGGACAGAGTCCTACGAGCAGTACTTC. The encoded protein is CAITRGTESYEQYF.